One sample yielded the 30 T cell receptor beta chains listed below, sequenced in a study of blood T cell repertoires in COVID-19. Assay: immunoSEQ multiplex PCR; the TCRdb copy retains only in-frame clones and omits some. This table has roughly 66,000 clones, around 82% appearing once. The sample consisted of peripheral blood. The source is a man in his sixties with acute or convalescent COVID-19.

The chain uses TRBV29-1 and TRBJ2-3; no reliable D call. Germline CDR1 SQVTM, CDR2 ANQGSEA. This CDR3 has 11 residues. V was trimmed by 4 bases and J by 10 bases, leaving 12 bases between them. As DNA, the CDR3 is TGCAGCGTTGGACTGCCTGCCGCGCAGTATTTT. This encodes CSVGLPAAQYF.

This chain connects TRBV4-1 to TRBJ1-6; 10 nucleotides line up with TRBD1. V lost 4 bases, J lost 10 bases, and 13 bases stayed unmatched. Germline CDR1 and CDR2: MGHRA and YSYEKL. This CDR3 is 17 amino acids long. CDR3 in DNA: TGCGCCAGCAGCCCCCTCAGACAGGGGGCTCTAGGATCACCCCTCCACTTT. This codes for CASSPLRQGALGSPLHF.

The V and J genes are TRBV18 and TRBJ1-2; 7 bases agree with TRBD1. CDR3 size: 16 residues. J was trimmed by 3 bases and V by 0 bases; bases with no gene match: 7. Germline values: CDR1 KGHSH, CDR2 LQKENI. In nucleotides, the CDR3 is TGTGCCAGCTCACCACCAGGGGGCTCCTATTACTATGGCTACACCTTC. Translated, it gives CASSPPGGSYYYGYTF.

This sequence joins TRBV29-1 and TRBJ1-1, with a weak D call TRBD1 (5 bases). The CDR3 runs to 11 residues. Germline V CDR1 and CDR2: SQVTM, ANQGSEA. V dropped 6 bases and J dropped 5 bases, with 10 bases sitting between them. CDR3 bases: TGCAGCGTCTCAGGGATGACTGAAGCTTTCTTT. Protein sequence: CSVSGMTEAFF.

The chain couples TRBV11-2 to TRBJ2-5, with TRBD1 identical over 10 bases. The ends lost 4 bases at V and 3 bases at J; junction bases unmatched: 5. Germline CDR1 SGHAT, CDR2 FQNNGV. The CDR3 runs to 15 residues. The CDR3 reads CASSWGQGLEETQYF. CDR3 coding DNA: TGTGCCAGCAGCTGGGGACAGGGGTTAGAAGAGACCCAGTACTTC.

The rearrangement links TRBV24-1 to TRBJ2-7; D may be TRBD1 (6 bases). The CDR3 is made up of 15 amino acids. CDR1 KGHDR and CDR2 SFDVKD come from the germline V gene. V lost 4 bases and J lost 0, with 12 bases in between. CDR3 nucleotides: TGTGCCACCAGTGAGGCCAGGGGTAGCTCCTACGAGCAGTACGTC. Translating gives CATSEARGSSYEQYV.

This sequence joins TRBV2 and TRBJ2-7; perhaps TRBD1 as D (5 bases). Trimming pared 7 bases from V and 0 bases from J, leaving 13 bases between. The germline V gene encodes CDR1 SNHLY and CDR2 FYNNEI. The CDR3 sequence is 14 residues long. CDR3 nucleotide sequence: TGTGCCAGCAACCAACAGGCGAACTCCTACGAGCAGTACTTC. Amino acid sequence: CASNQQANSYEQYF.

J is TRBJ2-1 and V is TRBV11-2, with TRBD1 matching over 12 bases. This CDR3 is 16 amino acids long. Germline CDR1 SGHAT, CDR2 FQNNGV. V lost 0 bases, J lost 10 bases, and 7 bases stayed unmatched. The CDR3 DNA reads as TGTGCCAGCAGCTTAGACTCGGGACAGGGGGCGTGGGAGCAGTTCTTC. It specifies CASSLDSGQGAWEQFF.

This chain links TRBV13 with TRBJ2-3, with D possibly TRBD2 on 6 matching bases. V was clipped by 1 base and J by 5 bases, with 13 bases between them. Germline lookup yields CDR1 PRHDT and CDR2 FYEKMQ (reference sequence). This CDR3 has 15 residues. The CDR3 loop reads CASSLVTGVVDTQYF. The DNA of the CDR3 is TGTGCCAGCAGCTTAGTGACGGGGGTGGTAGATACGCAGTATTTT.

V gene TRBV13 combines with J gene TRBJ2-5; D is perhaps TRBD2 (6 bases). The CDR3 contains 15 residues. Trimming pared 3 bases from V and 5 bases from J, leaving 16 bases between. Germline V gene lookup returns CDR1 PRHDT and CDR2 FYEKMQ (reference sequence). The CDR3 bases are TGTGCCAGCAGCTTTTCGGAACGCGGGGATGAGACCCAGTACTTC. As protein: CASSFSERGDETQYF. Drawing the rest from reference TRBV13 and TRBJ2-5, the complete variable domain is AAGVIQSPRHLIKEKRETATLKCYPIPRHDTVYWYQQGPGQDPQFLISFYEKMQSDKGSIPDRFSAQQFSDYHSELNMSSLELGDSALYFCASSFSERGDETQYFGPGTRLLVL.

This chain joins TRBV7-9 and TRBJ2-4; TRBD2 agrees at 8 bases. CDR1 and CDR2 from the germline V gene are SEHNR and FQNEAQ (reference sequence). The CDR3 is 17 residues long. J lost 0 bases, V lost 3 bases, and 7 bases had no gene match. The CDR3 loop reads CASSFWLAGPAKNIQYF. The CDR3 region has the DNA TGTGCCAGCAGCTTTTGGCTAGCGGGCCCAGCCAAAAACATTCAGTACTTC. The variable domain in full, with the rest retrieved from reference TRBV7-9 and TRBJ2-4, is DTGVSQNPRHKITKRGQNVTFRCDPISEHNRLYWYRQTLGQGPEFLTYFQNEAQLEKSRLLSDRFSAERPKGSFSTLEIQRTEQGDSAMYLCASSFWLAGPAKNIQYFGAGTRLSVL.

This chain uses TRBV25-1 with TRBJ1-5; TRBD1 might be the D (5 bases). V was clipped by 4 bases and J by 6 bases, with 10 bases between them. From germline, CDR1 is MGHDK and CDR2 SYGVNS. The CDR3 sequence is 13 residues long. The CDR3 sequence is CASSGGAVQPQHF. The CDR3 region has the DNA TGTGCCAGCAGTGGGGGCGCGGTTCAGCCCCAGCATTTT. The full variable domain, rest sourced from reference TRBV25-1 and TRBJ1-5, is EADIYQTPRYLVIGTGKKITLECSQTMGHDKMYWYQQDPGMELHLIHYSYGVNSTEKGDLSSESTVSRIRTEHFPLTLESARPSHTSQYLCASSGGAVQPQHFGDGTRLSIL.

V usage is TRBV19 and J usage is TRBJ2-7, with 13 bases aligning to TRBD2. The CDR3 runs 16 residues. Trimming took 6 bases from V and 1 from J; bases not matched to a gene: 6. Germline loops: CDR1 LNHDA, CDR2 SQIVND (reference sequence). Here the CDR3 reads CASSTSGGAVSYEQYF. CDR3 DNA: TGTGCCAGTAGCACTAGCGGGGGGGCCGTTTCCTACGAGCAGTACTTC.

The rearrangement uses TRBV25-1 and TRBJ1-1, with 8 bases matching TRBD1. V gave up 1 base and J gave up 11 bases; unmatched junction bases: 6. CDR1 and CDR2 (germline): MGHDK, SYGVNS. CDR3 length equals 13 residues. As DNA, the CDR3 is TGTGCCAGCAGTGAATTCTCGGGGGACAGGGCTTTCTTT. Protein: CASSEFSGDRAFF.

The chain joins TRBV7-9 to TRBJ2-7, with D perhaps matching TRBD2 (5 bases). From germline, CDR1 is SEHNR and CDR2 FQNEAQ (reference sequence). V lost 2 bases and J 2 bases, leaving 10 bases between the germline ends. The CDR3 has 14 amino acids. DNA of the CDR3: TGTGCCAGCAGCTTACGGGCGGGCCCCTACGAGCAGTACTTC. Encoded protein: CASSLRAGPYEQYF.

A word on this clone: Other nucleotide sequences from this sample produce the same CDR3. V gene TRBV5-6 combines with J gene TRBJ1-2; 10 bases line up with TRBD1. CDR3 length equals 14 residues. V shed 4 bases and J 2 bases; nucleotides not matched to a gene: 2. CDR1 is SGHDT and CDR2 is YYEEEE in the germline V gene. As DNA, the CDR3 is TGTGCCAGCAGCCGGGACAGGGGAAACTATGGCTACACCTTC. Its protein product is CASSRDRGNYGYTF.

This clone occurred a few times. V gene TRBV7-2 combines with J gene TRBJ2-1; possibly TRBD2 for D (5 bases). This CDR3 contains 15 residues. Germline V lookup: CDR1 SGHTA, CDR2 FQGNSA. The V end lost 0 bases, the J end lost 1 base, and 7 bases lay between the germline ends. The CDR3 is CASSLAPGSYNEQFF. Here the CDR3 DNA reads TGTGCCAGCAGCTTAGCGCCGGGGTCCTACAATGAGCAGTTCTTC.

The chain links TRBV15 to TRBJ1-1; TRBD1 might be the D (6 bases). This CDR3 comprises 15 residues. V dropped 0 bases and J dropped 4 bases, with 12 bases sitting between them. Looked up from germline, CDR1 is LNHNV and CDR2 is YYDKDF (reference sequence). CDR3 in amino acids: CATSRDQGPGTEAFF. In DNA form, the CDR3 reads TGTGCCACCAGCAGAGATCAGGGGCCGGGCACTGAAGCTTTCTTT.

V is TRBV7-6 and J is TRBJ1-5; perhaps TRBD1 as D (6 bases). CDR1 and CDR2 from the germline V gene are SGHVS and FNYEAQ. The CDR3 sequence is 15 residues long. Trimming removed 1 base from V and 3 bases from J, with 10 bases in between. CDR3 sequence reads: CASSLEGGFNQPQHF. In nucleotides, the CDR3 is TGTGCCAGCAGCTTAGAAGGGGGATTCAATCAGCCCCAGCATTTT.

This rearrangement joins TRBV14 to TRBJ1-1; D is ambiguous. This CDR3 is 14 amino acids long. The germline V and J ends were trimmed by 4 bases and 1 base, with 10 bases remaining between them. CDR1 is SGHDN, CDR2 FVKESK, per germline. As DNA, the CDR3 is TGTGCCAGCAGCCTGGCGGTGGGGAACACTGAAGCTTTCTTT. Translation gives CASSLAVGNTEAFF.

The chain employs TRBV29-1 and TRBJ2-3; D might be TRBD1 (6 bases). This CDR3 region has 13 residues. The germline V gene has CDR1 SQVTM and CDR2 ANQGSEA. In nucleotides, the CDR3 is TGCAGTGTGGAGACAGGTAGCACAGATACGCAGTATTTT. Translation gives CSVETGSTDTQYF.

V usage is TRBV7-9 and J usage is TRBJ1-1, with D hard to call. The V end lost 1 base, the J end lost 8 bases, and 8 bases lay between the germline ends. CDR3 length: 12 amino acids. Germline lookup yields CDR1 SEHNR and CDR2 FQNEAQ (reference sequence). The CDR3 spells CASSLGSREAFF. The DNA of the CDR3 is TGTGCCAGCAGCTTAGGCTCCCGGGAAGCTTTCTTT. The full variable domain, rest sourced from reference TRBV7-9 and TRBJ1-1, is DTGVSQNPRHKITKRGQNVTFRCDPISEHNRLYWYRQTLGQGPEFLTYFQNEAQLEKSRLLSDRFSAERPKGSFSTLEIQRTEQGDSAMYLCASSLGSREAFFGQGTRLTVV.

CDR3 bases: TGTGCCAGCAGCCGTGGGGCTAGCGGGTACAATGAGCAGTTCTTC. It yields the protein CASSRGASGYNEQFF. The gene calls are TRBV5-5 and TRBJ2-1; 8 positions match TRBD2. Unmatched junction bases numbered 7, after V lost 4 bases and J lost 4 bases. Germline-derived CDR1 and CDR2 are SGHKS and YYEKEE (reference sequence). There are 15 residues in the CDR3.

This clone was recorded only once. V gene TRBV5-1 combines with J gene TRBJ2-1; D perhaps matches TRBD2 (5 bases). Germline CDR1 and CDR2: SGHRS and YFSETQ. The V end was cut by 0 bases, the J end by 15 bases, with 16 bases between. This CDR3 has 13 residues. The CDR3 nucleotides are TGCGCCAGCAGCTTGGCCCCGGAGGCGAGTTTGTTCTTC. It specifies CASSLAPEASLFF.

This chain uses TRBV15 with TRBJ1-1, with 10 bases that match TRBD1. The germline V gene has CDR1 LNHNV and CDR2 YYDKDF (reference sequence). V shed 5 bases, J shed 0 bases, and the junction held 3 bases outside the gene matches. The CDR3 contains 15 residues. The CDR3 region has the DNA TGTGCCACCAGCGGGGGGACAGGGGTGAACACTGAAGCTTTCTTT. It encodes CATSGGTGVNTEAFF.

The CDR3 bases are TGTGCCAGCAGCCCCCGACAGGGGGTATATGGGGCCAACGTCCTGACTTTC. Protein sequence: CASSPRQGVYGANVLTF. This chain uses TRBV9 with TRBJ2-6; TRBD1 matches at 9 bases. The CDR3 sequence is 17 residues long. V lost 4 bases and J lost 3; bases outside the gene matches: 8. CDR1 and CDR2 from the germline V gene are SGDLS and YYNGEE.

This sequence joins TRBV7-2 and TRBJ1-2; D not certain. V gave up 5 bases and J gave up 8 bases, with 9 bases separating them. Germline-derived CDR1 and CDR2 are SGHTA and FQGNSA. The CDR3 has 11 amino acids. This CDR3 reads CASSREVGYTF. The CDR3 nucleotides are TGTGCCAGCAGCCGGGAGGTGGGCTACACCTTC.

This clone appeared once. The chain joins TRBV9 to TRBJ1-1, with D tentatively TRBD1 (6 bases). CDR1 is SGDLS, CDR2 YYNGEE, per germline. V lost 1 base and J lost 1, with 11 bases in between. The CDR3 is 15 residues long. The CDR3 DNA sequence: TGTGCCAGCAGCGTAAAGGGAGGGGGGAACACTGAAGCTTTCTTT. It translates to CASSVKGGGNTEAFF.

This chain links TRBV3-1 (or the pseudogene TRBV3-2) with TRBJ2-5; 11 positions match TRBD2. This CDR3 comprises 16 residues. The ends lost 6 bases at V and 0 bases at J; junction bases unmatched: 6. Germline CDR1 and CDR2: LGHDT and YNNKEL (reference sequence). Written as DNA, the CDR3 is TGTGCCAGCAGTTCACGGACTAGCGGGTACCAAGAGACCCAGTACTTC. Its protein product is CASSSRTSGYQETQYF.

The chain links TRBV7-2 to TRBJ1-2; TRBD1 matches 9 bases. Germline CDR1 and CDR2: SGHTA and FQGNSA. This CDR3 comprises 13 residues. The V segment lost 4 bases and the J segment 8 bases; nucleotides outside the gene matches: 5. The CDR3 here is CASSSGTGWGYTF. CDR3 DNA: TGTGCCAGCAGCTCAGGGACAGGGTGGGGCTACACCTTC.